The clone carrying this TCR beta chain has more than one count but fewer than ten. Its antigen is unidentified. This specimen comes from a study of identical twins. The study, taken as a whole, reports: Beta out-of-frame sequences displayed a weaker excess of sharing between twins.

Through template switching, a universal primer site was introduced, and the cDNA contained unique molecular identifiers. TCRdb re-called the 5' RACE reads with MiXCR, one entry per CDR3 protein. Here the sample spans over 600,000 distinct CDR3 sequences, 21% being singletons. Germline CDR1 and CDR2: SGDLS and YYNGEE. V lost 0 bases and J 9 bases, leaving 16 bases between the germline ends. The CDR3 is 14 amino acids. This sample was also put to use in a study of T cells expressing NK-cell markers. This second report adds: Five or six of the donors carried dominant NKG2C+ clonotypes that took up roughly 1.0-8% of their CD8+ T cells.

Sample: PBMCs. The receptor was derived from a woman aged 18-30 years in good health. The V and J genes are TRBV9 and TRBJ2-7; D gene unclear. CDR3 nucleotide sequence: TGTGCCAGCAGCGTAGGGGATTCGACACCTGCGCAGTACTTC. Amino acid sequence: CASSVGDSTPAQYF.